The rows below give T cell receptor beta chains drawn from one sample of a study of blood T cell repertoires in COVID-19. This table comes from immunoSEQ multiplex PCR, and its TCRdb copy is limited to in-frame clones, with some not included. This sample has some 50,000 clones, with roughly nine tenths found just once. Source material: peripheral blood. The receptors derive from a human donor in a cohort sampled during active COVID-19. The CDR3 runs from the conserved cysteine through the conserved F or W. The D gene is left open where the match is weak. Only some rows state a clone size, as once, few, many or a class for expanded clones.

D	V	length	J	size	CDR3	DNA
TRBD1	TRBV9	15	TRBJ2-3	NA	CASSVLRGRLDTQYF	TGTGCCAGCAGCGTTTTAAGGGGGCGCTTAGATACGCAGTATTTT
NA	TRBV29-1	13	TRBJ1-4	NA	CSGLRGSNEKLFF	TGCAGCGGGTTAAGGGGGTCTAATGAAAAACTGTTTTTT
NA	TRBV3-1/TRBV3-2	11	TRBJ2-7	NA	CASSALGEQYF	TGTGCCAGCAGCGCTCTCGGCGAGCAGTACTTC
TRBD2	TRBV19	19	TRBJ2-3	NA	CASNGLAGRGVLIEDTQYF	TGTGCCAGTAATGGGCTCGCTGGGCGGGGGGTCCTAATTGAGGATACGCAGTATTTT
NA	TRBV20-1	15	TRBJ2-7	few	CSASGGGGLRYEQYF	TGCAGTGCTAGTGGGGGCGGGGGCCTACGCTACGAGCAGTACTTC
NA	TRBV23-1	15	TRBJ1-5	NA	CASSQLGGVRQPQHF	TGCGCCAGCAGTCAATTGGGAGGGGTCAGACAGCCCCAGCATTTT
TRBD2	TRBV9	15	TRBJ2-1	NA	CASSVASGGSHEQFF	TGTGCCAGCAGCGTAGCTAGCGGGGGGAGCCATGAGCAGTTCTTC
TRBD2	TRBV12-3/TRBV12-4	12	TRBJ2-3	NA	CASRLGEGTQYF	TGTGCCAGCAGACTTGGGGAGGGTACGCAGTATTTT
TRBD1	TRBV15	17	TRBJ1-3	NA	CATSRAPTGIAGNTIYF	TGTGCCACCAGCAGAGCGCCGACAGGGATTGCTGGAAACACCATATATTTT
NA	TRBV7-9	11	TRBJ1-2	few	CASTSLPGYTF	TGTGCCAGCACGTCTCTCCCCGGCTACACCTTC
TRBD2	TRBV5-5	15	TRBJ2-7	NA	CASSLSSGGPYEQYF	TGTGCCAGCAGCCTCTCTAGCGGGGGGCCCTACGAGCAGTACTTC
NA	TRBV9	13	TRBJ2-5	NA	CASSVSGRETQYF	TGTGCCAGCAGCGTGTCAGGCCGAGAGACCCAGTACTTC
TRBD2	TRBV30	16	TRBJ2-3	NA	CAWSPSGGSFADTQYF	TGTGCCTGGAGTCCCAGCGGGGGGTCTTTCGCAGATACGCAGTATTTT
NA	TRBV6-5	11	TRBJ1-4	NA	CASGEGEKLFF	TGTGCCAGCGGGGAGGGAGAAAAACTGTTTTTT
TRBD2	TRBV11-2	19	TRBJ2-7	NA	CASSPRHGLAGGSRYEQYF	TGTGCCAGCAGCCCGAGACATGGGCTAGCGGGGGGCTCCCGCTACGAGCAGTACTTC
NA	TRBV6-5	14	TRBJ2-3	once	CASKRDQGTDTQYF	TGTGCCAGCAAGAGGGATCAGGGGACAGATACGCAGTATTTT
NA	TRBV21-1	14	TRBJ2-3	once	CASSKEHSTDTQYF	TGTGCCAGCAGCAAAGAACACAGCACAGATACGCAGTATTTT
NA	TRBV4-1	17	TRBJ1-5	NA	CASSSQQGSNSNQPQHF	TGCGCCAGCAGCTCCCAACAGGGCTCTAATAGCAATCAGCCCCAGCATTTT
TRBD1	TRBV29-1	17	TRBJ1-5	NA	CSVEEGTGEGMNQPQHF	TGCAGCGTTGAAGAGGGGACAGGGGAGGGGATGAATCAGCCCCAGCATTTT
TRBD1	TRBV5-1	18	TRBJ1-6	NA	CASSQGPGQGRDNSPLHF	TGCGCCAGCAGCCAAGGACCGGGACAGGGGAGGGATAATTCACCCCTCCACTTT
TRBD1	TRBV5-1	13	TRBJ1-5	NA	CATRVTGVQPQHF	TGCGCCACCCGCGTGACAGGGGTCCAGCCCCAGCATTTT
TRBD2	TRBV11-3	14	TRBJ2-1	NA	CASSSLAGAGEQFF	TGTGCCAGCAGTTCTCTAGCGGGGGCGGGGGAGCAGTTCTTC
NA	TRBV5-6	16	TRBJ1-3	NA	CASSRFQGYSGNTIYF	TGTGCCAGCAGCCGTTTCCAGGGCTACTCTGGAAACACCATATATTTT
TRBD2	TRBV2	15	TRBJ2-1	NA	CAILLAGGSYNEQFF	TGTGCCATCCTACTGGCGGGGGGGTCCTACAATGAGCAGTTCTTC
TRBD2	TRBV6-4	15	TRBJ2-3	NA	CASSDRLAGGDTQYF	TGTGCCAGCAGTGACCGACTAGCGGGGGGCGATACGCAGTATTTT
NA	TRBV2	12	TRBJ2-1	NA	CASSEVREEQFF	TGTGCCAGCAGTGAAGTTCGGGAGGAGCAGTTCTTC
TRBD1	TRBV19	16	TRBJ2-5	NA	CASSRGSGTAEETQYF	TGTGCCAGTAGTAGGGGGAGTGGGACAGCTGAAGAGACCCAGTACTTC
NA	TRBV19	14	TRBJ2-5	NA	CASSIEGSAGAQYF	TGTGCCAGTAGTATAGAGGGATCAGCAGGGGCCCAGTACTTC
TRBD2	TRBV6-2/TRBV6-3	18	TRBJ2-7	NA	CASSYSRASRGDSYEQYF	TGTGCCAGCAGTTACTCGAGGGCCTCGCGGGGGGACTCCTACGAGCAGTACTTC
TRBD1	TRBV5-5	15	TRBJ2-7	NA	CASSSMSTGGDEQYF	TGTGCCAGCAGCTCAATGTCGACAGGGGGCGACGAGCAGTACTTC
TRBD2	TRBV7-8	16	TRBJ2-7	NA	CASSVIAGSPSYEQYF	TGTGCCAGCAGCGTGATAGCGGGCTCCCCCTCCTACGAGCAGTACTTC
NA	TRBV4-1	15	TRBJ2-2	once	CASSLPTGSTGELFF	TGCGCCAGCAGCCTCCCTACAGGATCCACCGGGGAGCTGTTTTTT
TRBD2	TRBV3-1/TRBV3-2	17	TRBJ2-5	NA	CASSQKTSGGLKETQYF	TGTGCCAGCAGCCAGAAAACTAGCGGGGGCCTAAAAGAGACCCAGTACTTC
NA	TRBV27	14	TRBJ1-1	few	CASSGRASPREAFF	TGTGCCAGCAGTGGCAGGGCCTCACCGCGTGAAGCTTTCTTT
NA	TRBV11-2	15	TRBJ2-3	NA	CASSFSLEGTDTQYF	TGTGCCAGCAGCTTCTCCTTGGAGGGCACAGATACGCAGTATTTT
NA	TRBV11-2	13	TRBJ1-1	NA	CASSRQINTEAFF	TGTGCCAGCAGCCGTCAGATTAACACTGAAGCTTTCTTT
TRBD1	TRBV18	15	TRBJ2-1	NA	CASSPPDRVGNEQFF	TGTGCCAGCTCACCTCCCGACAGGGTAGGAAATGAGCAGTTCTTC
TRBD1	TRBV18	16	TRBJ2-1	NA	CASSPPGQGYYNEQFF	TGTGCCAGCTCACCTCCGGGACAGGGGTATTACAATGAGCAGTTCTTC
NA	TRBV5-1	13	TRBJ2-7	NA	CASSLAPGLEQYF	TGCGCCAGCAGCTTGGCACCAGGGTTAGAGCAGTACTTC
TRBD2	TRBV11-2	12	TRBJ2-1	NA	CASSRGGDEQFF	TGTGCCAGCAGCCGGGGGGGGGATGAGCAGTTCTTC
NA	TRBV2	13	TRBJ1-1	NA	CASRLGVNTEAFF	TGTGCCAGCAGACTAGGTGTCAACACTGAAGCTTTCTTT
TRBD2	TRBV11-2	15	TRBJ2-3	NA	CASINLAGGTDTQYF	TGTGCCAGCATCAATCTAGCGGGGGGCACAGATACGCAGTATTTT
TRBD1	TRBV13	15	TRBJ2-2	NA	CASSQMDRATGELFF	TGTGCCAGCAGCCAAATGGACAGGGCCACCGGGGAGCTGTTTTTT
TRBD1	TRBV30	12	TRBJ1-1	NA	CAWAGQFLEAFF	TGTGCCTGGGCGGGACAGTTTCTTGAAGCTTTCTTT
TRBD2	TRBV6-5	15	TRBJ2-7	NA	CASSHSGAFTYEQYF	TGTGCCAGCAGCCATAGCGGGGCCTTTACCTACGAGCAGTACTTC
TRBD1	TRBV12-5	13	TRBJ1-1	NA	CASGLVQGTEAFF	TGTGCTAGTGGTTTGGTACAGGGGACTGAAGCTTTCTTT
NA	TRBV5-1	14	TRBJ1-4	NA	CASSPGTPNEKLFF	TGCGCCAGCAGCCCCGGGACACCAAATGAAAAACTGTTTTTT
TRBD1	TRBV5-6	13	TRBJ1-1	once	CASRNTGGTEAFF	TGTGCCAGCAGAAATACAGGGGGCACTGAAGCTTTCTTT
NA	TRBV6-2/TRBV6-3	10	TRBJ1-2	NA	CASSSVGYTF	TGTGCCAGCAGCTCCGTAGGCTACACCTTC
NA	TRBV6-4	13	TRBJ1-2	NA	CASSDRGEDGYTF	TGTGCCAGCAGTGACAGGGGCGAAGATGGCTACACCTTC
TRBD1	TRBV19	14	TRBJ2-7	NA	CASSQGTGTHEQYF	TGTGCCAGTAGTCAAGGGACAGGGACCCACGAGCAGTACTTC
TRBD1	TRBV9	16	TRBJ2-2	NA	CASSVEGRQGAGELFF	TGTGCCAGCAGCGTAGAGGGGCGTCAGGGGGCCGGGGAGCTGTTTTTT
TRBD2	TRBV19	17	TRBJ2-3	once	CASSIAPLAVSTDTQYF	TGTGCCAGTAGTATCGCCCCACTAGCGGTCAGCACAGATACGCAGTATTTT
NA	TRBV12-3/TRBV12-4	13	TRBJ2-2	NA	CASSLLTGGELFF	TGTGCCAGCAGTCTCCTGACTGGCGGGGAGCTGTTTTTT
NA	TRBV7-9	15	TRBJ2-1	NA	CASSLWDSYPNEQFF	TGTGCCAGCAGCTTATGGGACTCCTACCCTAATGAGCAGTTCTTC
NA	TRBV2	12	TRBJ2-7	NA	CASSGTVDEQYF	TGTGCCAGCAGTGGGACAGTAGACGAGCAGTACTTC
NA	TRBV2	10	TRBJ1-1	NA	CASSGPEAFF	TGTGCCAGCAGTGGGCCTGAAGCTTTCTTT
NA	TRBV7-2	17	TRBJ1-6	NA	CASSLMPTGSGRSPLHF	TGTGCCAGCAGCTTAATGCCCACAGGGTCGGGACGGTCACCCCTCCACTTT
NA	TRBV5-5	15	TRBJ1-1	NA	CASSFDTGMNTEAFF	TGTGCCAGCAGCTTTGATACAGGGATGAACACTGAAGCTTTCTTT